The sample holds many counts of the clone carrying this TCR beta chain. Antigen specificity is unknown. The sorted Tregs were CD4+CD25+CD127-/low cells. Study-level results: Tumor memory CD4+ T cell TCR gene usage was found to cluster with blood and lymph node memory CD4+ cells and with lymph node naive CD4+ cells.

Full-length variable regions came from constant-region reverse primers plus semi-nested Nested Universal Primer A PCR. TCRdb independently ran MiXCR on the 5' RACE reads; one entry per CDR3 protein. The repertoire holds tens of thousands of distinct CDR3 sequences, roughly 25% seen once, with roughly 2.3% in the top ten. The source of this sequence is a female donor with breast cancer. The sequenced material came from tumor-infiltrating Tregs sorted from the breast tumor.

The CDR3 spells CASSQVVSYGYTF. The CDR3 coding sequence is TGCGCCAGCAGCCAAGTAGTGTCCTATGGCTACACCTTC. The chain uses TRBV4-3 and TRBJ1-2; D gene unclear. The V end lost 1 base, the J end lost 4 bases, and 7 bases lay between the germline ends. Germline values: CDR1 LGHNA, CDR2 YSLEER. This CDR3 region has 13 residues.